A single sample gave rise to the 30 T cell receptor beta chains below, sequenced in a study of blood T cell repertoires in COVID-19. Data came from immunoSEQ multiplex PCR; TCRdb stores just in-frame clones and leaves some out. The sample lists approximately 250,000 clones, about 87% occurring once. The sequencing sample was made of peripheral blood. These receptors originate from a woman aged 55-70 years with COVID-19, enrolled during active disease.

Here the CDR3 reads CASSIGGGRGRYEQFF. Here the CDR3 DNA reads TGTGCCAGTAGTATAGGTGGAGGGCGGGGGAGGTATGAGCAGTTCTTC. This chain joins TRBV19 and TRBJ2-1, with 7 positions matching TRBD2. V lost 1 base and J lost 8; bases outside the gene matches: 11. The CDR3 contains 16 residues. Germline V gives CDR1 LNHDA, CDR2 SQIVND (reference sequence).

The genes are TRBV4-3 and TRBJ2-2; TRBD1 agrees at 8 bases. Germline CDR1 reads LGHNA; CDR2 reads YSLEER. The CDR3 has 20 amino acids. V lost 1 base and J lost 7; bases outside the gene matches: 20. The CDR3 is CASSQAGQGTHSAFGGELFF. In DNA form, the CDR3 reads TGCGCCAGCAGCCAAGCCGGACAGGGCACACACTCGGCCTTCGGCGGGGAGCTGTTTTTT.

This chain connects TRBV2 to TRBJ1-5; the match to TRBD1 covers 7 bases. Germline lookup yields CDR1 SNHLY and CDR2 FYNNEI. This CDR3 comprises 17 residues. With V trimmed by 8 bases and J by 2 bases, 15 bases remained unmatched. DNA for the CDR3: TGTGCCAGCCTTCGAGACCCGCCGGGACAGCGCAATCAGCCCCAGCATTTT. Amino acid sequence: CASLRDPPGQRNQPQHF. The full variable domain, its missing parts supplied by reference TRBV2 and TRBJ1-5, is EPEVTQTPSHQVTQMGQEVILRCVPISNHLYFYWYRQILGQKVEFLVSFYNNEISEKSEIFDDQFSVERPDGSNFTLKIRSTKLEDSAMYFCASLRDPPGQRNQPQHFGDGTRLSIL.

The V gene is TRBV7-2, the J gene TRBJ1-2; a weak D match, TRBD1 (6 bases). V lost 9 bases and J lost 2, with 10 bases in between. The CDR3 sequence is 12 residues long. Germline V gives CDR1 SGHTA, CDR2 FQGNSA. The CDR3 sequence is CASQTGNYGYTF. CDR3 nucleotide sequence: TGTGCCAGTCAAACAGGGAACTATGGCTACACCTTC.

The chain combines TRBV5-1 with TRBJ1-1; weak D call: TRBD1 (5 bases). Germline-derived CDR1 and CDR2 are SGHRS and YFSETQ. This CDR3 contains 13 residues. V shed 6 bases and J shed 5 bases, with 14 bases lying between them. The CDR3 DNA sequence: TGCGCCAGCACCCCGGGGGGTGGAACTGAAGCTTTCTTT. Amino acid sequence: CASTPGGGTEAFF.

The rearrangement links TRBV30 to TRBJ1-6; weak D call: TRBD1 (5 bases). The CDR3 has 12 amino acids. The V end lost 1 base, the J end lost 11 bases, and 9 bases lay between the germline ends. Germline V CDR1 and CDR2: GTSNPN, SVGIG (reference sequence). This CDR3 reads CAWSERGAPLHF. The CDR3 DNA reads TGTGCCTGGAGTGAAAGGGGTGCACCCCTCCACTTT.

This sequence joins TRBV19 and TRBJ1-5; 8 bases agree with TRBD1. CDR3 size: 14 residues. V shed 6 bases and J 3 bases; nucleotides not matched to a gene: 4. CDR1 and CDR2 from the germline V gene are LNHDA and SQIVND (reference sequence). CDR3 sequence reads: CASRDRGDNQPQHF. The DNA of the CDR3 is TGTGCCAGTAGAGACAGGGGCGACAATCAGCCCCAGCATTTT.

This clone showed up just a few times. The chain recombines TRBV6-2 or TRBV6-3 with TRBJ2-1; the match to TRBD1 covers 7 bases. Germline V lookup: CDR1 MNHEY, CDR2 SVGEGT. The CDR3 sequence is 15 residues long. J lost 1 base, V lost 5 bases, and 5 bases had no gene match. The CDR3 DNA reads as TGTGCCAGCAGTGGTTCAGGGGGTTCCTACAATGAGCAGTTCTTC. It codes for CASSGSGGSYNEQFF.

The V gene is TRBV10-3, the J gene TRBJ1-4, with TRBD1 identical over 8 bases. The trim removed 10 bases at V and 8 bases at J, leaving 12 bases unmatched. Germline CDR1 ENHRY, CDR2 SYGVKD. CDR3 size: 14 residues. The CDR3 nucleotides read TGTGCCACCCGAGACAAACGACAGGGGGAAAAACTGTTTTTT. Protein sequence: CATRDKRQGEKLFF.

This clone has just one count. This chain joins TRBV7-8 and TRBJ2-7; possible D gene TRBD2, 6 bases. CDR3 size: 14 residues. The V gene lost 5 bases and the J gene lost 6 bases, with 17 bases spanning the gap. In germline, CDR1 is SGHVS, CDR2 FQNEAQ. CDR3 bases: TGTGCCAGCAGCCTCCGGGACTTGACGGGCGAGCAGTACTTC. Translated, it gives CASSLRDLTGEQYF.

This clone was detected once. The genes are TRBV28 and TRBJ1-4; D unclear. Trimming removed 10 bases from V and 0 bases from J, with 18 bases in between. Germline loops: CDR1 MDHEN, CDR2 SYDVKM. The CDR3 covers 16 residues. DNA for the CDR3: TGTGCCACCTCGAGTCCCTCGGGAGCAACTAATGAAAAACTGTTTTTT. This codes for CATSSPSGATNEKLFF.

The J gene is TRBJ2-1, the V gene TRBV28, with 7 bases lining up with TRBD1. This CDR3 is 14 amino acids long. The junction had 7 bases not matched to a gene; V was cut back by 6 bases and J by 5 bases. Germline V lookup: CDR1 MDHEN, CDR2 SYDVKM. The CDR3 DNA reads as TGTGCCAGCAGACCAGGGGGTAGGGACAATGAGCAGTTCTTC. Amino acids: CASRPGGRDNEQFF.

Of note for this clone: Different DNA sequences within this sample yield the same CDR3. This chain uses TRBV6-5 with TRBJ1-3; D not resolved. V was pared by 6 bases and J by 4 bases, with 4 bases between. This CDR3 comprises 11 residues. CDR1 and CDR2 from the germline V gene are MNHEY and SVGAGI. CDR3 in amino acids: CASSQGNTIYF. In nucleotides, the CDR3 is TGTGCCAGCAGCCAAGGAAACACCATATATTTT.

CDR3 amino acids: CGGHRGRTEAFF. Written as DNA, the CDR3 is TGTGGTGGTCACAGGGGGCGGACTGAAGCTTTCTTT. The chain is built from TRBV30 and TRBJ1-1; 9 nucleotides line up with TRBD1. The CDR3 totals 12 residues. Germline V CDR1 and CDR2: GTSNPN, SVGIG (reference sequence).

This clone came up once. The V gene is TRBV5-1, the J gene TRBJ2-1; the D gene is possibly TRBD1 (6 bases). The V end lost 3 bases, the J end lost 1 base, and 11 bases lay between the germline ends. Per the germline V gene, CDR1 is SGHRS and CDR2 is YFSETQ. This CDR3 is 15 amino acids long. The DNA of the CDR3 is TGCGCCAGCAGCTCGTATGGACAGTCCTACAATGAGCAGTTCTTC. Residues: CASSSYGQSYNEQFF.

The rearrangement joins TRBV5-8 to TRBJ2-2, with D tentatively TRBD1 or TRBD2 (6 bases each). Trimming shortened V by 9 bases and J by 4 bases, and 22 bases separated the two germline ends. Germline V gene data show CDR1 as SGHTS and CDR2 as YDEGEE. This CDR3 comprises 16 residues. As DNA, the CDR3 is TGTGCCATCAGGACTAACAGGGTTTCGGGCACCGGGGAGCTGTTTTTT. Translated: CAIRTNRVSGTGELFF.

This clone was observed once. The chain recombines TRBV18 with TRBJ1-5; tentatively, D is TRBD1 (5 bases). V was pared by 3 bases and J by 7 bases, with 10 bases between. The germline V gene has CDR1 KGHSH and CDR2 LQKENI. The CDR3 spans 13 residues. The CDR3 spells CASSPRDGQPQHF. The CDR3 DNA follows: TGTGCCAGCTCACCGCGGGACGGGCAGCCCCAGCATTTT.

J is TRBJ1-1 and V is TRBV27, with a weak D call TRBD1 (5 bases). The CDR3 consists of 15 residues. The V and J ends lost 2 bases and 5 bases respectively, with 15 bases between them. CDR1 is MNHEY and CDR2 is SMNVEV in the germline V gene (reference sequence). The CDR3 here is CASSLGGGLGTEAFF. The CDR3 bases are TGTGCCAGCAGTTTAGGGGGAGGGCTGGGTACTGAAGCTTTCTTT.

The gene calls are TRBV18 and TRBJ1-5; 7 bases are a match to TRBD1. V gave up 3 bases and J gave up 3 bases; unmatched junction bases: 5. The CDR3 extends over 15 amino acids. Germline V gene data show CDR1 as KGHSH and CDR2 as LQKENI. The DNA of the CDR3 is TGTGCCAGCTCACCCACAGGGGCTTACAATCAGCCCCAGCATTTT. Residues: CASSPTGAYNQPQHF.

This clone was observed a single time. V is TRBV19 and J is TRBJ1-5, with D maybe TRBD1 (6 bases). Per germline, CDR1 LNHDA and CDR2 SQIVND (reference sequence). Trimming cost V 3 bases and J 6 bases, with 18 bases left between them. CDR3 length: 16 residues. CDR3 amino acids: CASSIGWSNRVQPQHF. The CDR3 bases are TGTGCCAGTAGTATTGGGTGGAGCAACAGGGTTCAGCCCCAGCATTTT.

The rearrangement joins TRBV27 to TRBJ2-7; 10 bases map to TRBD1. The CDR3 covers 16 residues. Per the germline V gene, CDR1 is MNHEY and CDR2 is SMNVEV (reference sequence). V lost 6 bases, J lost 6 bases, and 14 bases stayed unmatched. CDR3 loop: CASSPLPDRGGSEQYF. The CDR3 DNA follows: TGTGCCAGCAGCCCACTCCCGGACAGGGGGGGGTCCGAGCAGTACTTC.

This clone has only a few counts. V usage is TRBV4-1 and J usage is TRBJ2-5; TRBD2 matches 9 bases. The CDR3 runs 16 residues. The germline CDR1 and CDR2 sequences are MGHRA and YSYEKL. The V gene end was trimmed by 1 base and the J gene end by 6 bases; junction bases not matched to a gene: 9. The DNA of the CDR3 is TGCGCCAGCAGCCAAGGCCGCGCTAGCGGGACTCAGACCCAGTACTTC. It is translated as CASSQGRASGTQTQYF.

The chain carries TRBV2 and TRBJ2-7; a possible D gene is TRBD1 (6 bases). Trimming took off 4 bases at V and 3 bases at J, with 10 bases between the two ends. The germline V gene encodes CDR1 SNHLY and CDR2 FYNNEI. The CDR3 has 13 residues. The CDR3 is CASSVAGDYEQYF. The CDR3 nucleotides read TGTGCCAGCAGTGTAGCAGGGGACTACGAGCAGTACTTC.

The V and J genes are TRBV20-1 and TRBJ2-1, with TRBD1 identical over 8 bases. Trimming at V came to 3 bases and at J to 3 bases, leaving 7 bases not matched to a gene. Per germline, CDR1 DFQATT and CDR2 SNEGSKA (reference sequence). The CDR3 covers 15 residues. The chain's CDR3 is CSASPDRGLYNEQFF. The CDR3 DNA sequence: TGCAGTGCTAGTCCCGACAGGGGCCTCTACAATGAGCAGTTCTTC.

In its sample, this clone was seen a few times. The CDR3 spells CASSSHRTGLGNQPQHF. CDR3 bases: TGTGCCAGCAGCTCCCATCGCACAGGGTTAGGCAATCAGCCCCAGCATTTT. This rearrangement joins TRBV6-2 or TRBV6-3 to TRBJ1-5, with D possibly matching TRBD1 (6 bases). The germline V gene encodes CDR1 MNHEY and CDR2 SVGEGT. Trimming stripped 6 bases from V and 2 bases from J, with 20 bases between. CDR3 length equals 17 residues.

The genes are TRBV25-1 and TRBJ2-1; D is perhaps TRBD1 (6 bases). CDR1 and CDR2 (germline): MGHDK, SYGVNS. The CDR3 has 12 residues. V shed 0 bases and J shed 10 bases, with 7 bases lying between them. The CDR3 sequence is CASSEYGQEQFF. The CDR3 nucleotides are TGTGCCAGCAGTGAATATGGACAGGAGCAGTTCTTC.

The chain carries TRBV30 and TRBJ2-7; possible D gene TRBD1, 5 bases. The germline V gene has CDR1 GTSNPN and CDR2 SVGIG (reference sequence). This CDR3 contains 15 residues. V was clipped by 0 bases and J by 0 bases, with 12 bases between them. The CDR3 is CAWSVGAGSSYEQYF. The CDR3 region has the DNA TGTGCCTGGAGTGTAGGGGCTGGTAGCTCCTACGAGCAGTACTTC. The whole variable domain, filled in from reference TRBV30 and TRBJ2-7, reads SQTIHQWPATLVQPVGSPLSLECTVEGTSNPNLYWYRQAAGRGLQLLFYSVGIGQISSEVPQNLSASRPQDRQFILSSKKLLLSDSGFYLCAWSVGAGSSYEQYFGPGTRLTVT.

This chain links TRBV28 with TRBJ1-1; D is undetermined. Trimming stripped 3 bases from V and 1 base from J, with 12 bases between. Germline V lookup: CDR1 MDHEN, CDR2 SYDVKM. There are 15 residues in the CDR3. The CDR3 is CASSFSYAGNTEAFF. CDR3 nucleotide sequence: TGTGCCAGCAGTTTTTCGTACGCGGGGAACACTGAAGCTTTCTTT. Complete variable domain (other parts from reference TRBV28 and TRBJ1-1): DVKVTQSSRYLVKRTGEKVFLECVQDMDHENMFWYRQDPGLGLRLIYFSYDVKMKEKGDIPEGYSVSREKKERFSLILESASTNQTSMYLCASSFSYAGNTEAFFGQGTRLTVV.

The rearrangement joins TRBV3-1 (or the pseudogene TRBV3-2) to TRBJ2-4; 13 nucleotides align to TRBD2. In germline, CDR1 is LGHDT, CDR2 YNNKEL (reference sequence). The V gene end was trimmed by 1 base and the J gene end by 1 base; junction bases not matched to a gene: 7. The CDR3 spans 19 residues. The CDR3 loop reads CASSQAGTSGVRAKNIQYF. The CDR3 DNA follows: TGTGCCAGCAGCCAAGCTGGGACTAGCGGGGTACGGGCCAAAAACATTCAGTACTTC.

This chain connects TRBV14 to TRBJ2-3; D remains unclear. V shed 1 base and J shed 12 bases, with 11 bases lying between them. The CDR3 consists of 12 residues. The V gene's germline CDR1 is SGHDN and CDR2 FVKESK. Here the CDR3 DNA reads TGTGCCAGCAGCCAAGGCCCCACATCTCAGTATTTT. Encoded protein: CASSQGPTSQYF.